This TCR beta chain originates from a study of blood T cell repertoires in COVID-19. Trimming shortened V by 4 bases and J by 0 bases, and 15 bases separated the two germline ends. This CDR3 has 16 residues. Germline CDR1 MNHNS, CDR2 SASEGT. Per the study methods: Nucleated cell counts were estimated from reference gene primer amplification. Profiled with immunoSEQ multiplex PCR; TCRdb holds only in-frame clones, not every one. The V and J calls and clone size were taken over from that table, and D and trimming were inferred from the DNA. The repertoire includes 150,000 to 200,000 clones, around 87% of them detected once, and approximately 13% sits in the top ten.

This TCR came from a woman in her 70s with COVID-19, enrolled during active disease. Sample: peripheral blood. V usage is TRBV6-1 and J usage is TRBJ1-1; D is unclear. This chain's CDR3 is CASSGGILGMNTEAFF. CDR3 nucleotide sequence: TGTGCCAGCAGTGGAGGGATTTTGGGTATGAACACTGAAGCTTTCTTT.